This TCR beta chain was captured by sequencing in a study of blood T cells in healthy people across ages. Then a second PCR, running roughly 7 to 11 cycles, was carried out with a sample-barcoded 5' primer and a J-beta primer mix. Each sample yielded at least 2.5 million CDR3-containing paired-end reads. Using its own MiXCR run on the 5' RACE reads, TCRdb lists one record per CDR3 protein. This table holds some 290,000 distinct CDR3 sequences, roughly a quarter found once. Samples each yielded at least 5.5 micrograms of total RNA. With regard to this clonotype: The antigen remains unidentified.

Study findings and constraints: Estimates of diversity drawn from one million T cells were considered underestimates. The study found TCR beta diversity correlated strongly with naive T cell percentage.

The sample taken for sequencing was blood. The receptor comes from a woman aged 70-85 years in good health.

CDR3 loop: CSVRGGPCNEQFF. Here the CDR3 DNA reads TGCAGCGTTCGTGGCGGGCCTTGCAATGAGCAGTTCTTC. This chain links TRBV29-1 with TRBJ2-1; tentatively, D is TRBD2 (5 bases). CDR1 and CDR2 (germline): SQVTM, ANQGSEA. The CDR3 is made up of 13 amino acids. Deletions cut 5 bases from V and 6 bases from J, with 14 bases between.